This T cell receptor (beta chain) emerged from a study of blood T cell repertoires in COVID-19. This CDR3 contains 16 residues. Per germline, CDR1 LNHNV and CDR2 YYDKDF (reference sequence). Trimming pared 0 bases from V and 2 bases from J, leaving 11 bases between. Using immunoSEQ multiplex PCR, the repertoire was profiled, and TCRdb retains in-frame clones only, with some absent. The table records about 70,000 clones, more than 75% of them present only once. The sample was peripheral blood. V is TRBV15 and J is TRBJ2-1; D remains unclear. The receptor was isolated from a woman between 18 and 29 years old with acute or convalescent COVID-19. The CDR3: CATSRDLLVPYNEQFF. DNA of the CDR3: TGTGCCACCAGCAGAGATTTACTCGTCCCCTACAATGAGCAGTTCTTC.